Below, 4 T cell receptor beta chains from the same sample are listed, as sequenced in a study of T-cell reconstitution after alpha-beta-depleted transplantation in children. Preparation of the TCRbeta library was carried out with unique molecular identifiers. TCRdb re-called the PCR reads through MiXCR, storing one row per CDR3 protein. The data contain some 500,000 distinct CDR3 sequences, about 30% of them seen just once; the ten biggest clones take up around 2.5%. The material sequenced was PBMCs from the stem cell graft donor, taken from the stem cell graft. Receptor source: a human donor who donated a stem cell graft to a child with aplastic anemia.

This clonotype was seen only a few times. V is TRBV19 and J is TRBJ1-3; the D is unclear. CDR3 length: 14 amino acids. The ends were cut back, 5 bases at V and 2 bases at J, with 10 bases in the middle. Germline V lookup: CDR1 LNHDA, CDR2 SQIVND (reference sequence). CDR3 in DNA: TGTGCCAGTAGTTGGCAGGCGACTGGAAACACCATATATTTT. Amino acid sequence: CASSWQATGNTIYF.

The gene calls are TRBV5-5 and TRBJ1-4, with D perhaps TRBD1 (5 bases). CDR3 length equals 15 residues. Germline lookup yields CDR1 SGHKS and CDR2 YYEKEE (reference sequence). V was shortened by 5 bases and J by 7 bases, with 18 bases between the two germline ends. Written as DNA, the CDR3 is TGTGCCAGCAGGTCACCGACAAGAGGGGTTGAAAAACTGTTTTTT. It yields the protein CASRSPTRGVEKLFF.

This chain joins TRBV12-5 and TRBJ2-7; D not resolved. The germline CDR1 and CDR2 sequences are LGHNT and FRNRAP. The CDR3 is 13 amino acids. The CDR3 sequence: CASGLEPAHHVDV. DNA for the CDR3: TGTGCTAGTGGTTTGGAACCGGCGCATCATGTGGACGTC.

The rearrangement uses TRBV6-2 or TRBV6-3 and TRBJ2-1; D gene unclear. The CDR3 spans 14 residues. V lost 4 bases and J 4 bases, leaving 11 bases between the germline ends. Germline CDR1 and CDR2: MNHEY and SVGEGT. The CDR3 DNA sequence: TGTGCCAGCAGTTCTTCCCTCCTTTACAATGAGCAGTTCTTC. It is translated as CASSSSLLYNEQFF.